This TCR beta chain appears in the sequencing data of a study of CD8+ T cells in alopecia areata (dated by TCRdb to about 2018). The study in broad terms: To study T cell clonal expansion in alopecia areata, the researchers applied high-throughput TCRbeta sequencing to both the C3H/HeJ mouse model and human patients. On the human side, TCRbeta sequencing was run on scalp tissue and on sorted CD4+ and CD8+ peripheral blood T cells from healthy controls and from alopecia areata patients with either patchy or totalis/universalis disease. Scalp clonality was compared among normal scalp (n=4), patchy alopecia areata scalp (n=8), and alopecia totalis/universalis scalp (n=8). RNA came from the PAXgene miRNA kit for fixed scalp, the miRNeasy kit for PBMCs, and the RNeasy kit for mouse skin. immunoSEQ multiplex PCR using 35 Vbeta forward primers and 13 Jbeta reverse primers was used to amplify TCRbeta CDR3 regions. Study-level results and caveats: Scalp TCR repertoire analysis is complicated because resident alphabeta T cells in normal human skin are also sequenced, whereas mouse skin is dominated by gammadelta T cells. Compared with mice, TCR sequences shared between patients were less clear, possibly partly because of HLA diversity across the patient population. Lesional scalp, especially in alopecia totalis/universalis, showed higher clonality and more expanded CD8+ clones than normal scalp, suggesting antigenic drive.

PBMCs were separated by density centrifugation and stained for CD3, CD4 and CD8, after which CD4+ and CD8+ T cells were sorted on a FACSAria. Scalp biopsies and blood samples were obtained from unaffected controls. To note about this clone: Its antigen specificity is not known. Qualities for individual bases were not recorded, and no much larger clone is one base off.

V sheds 1 base and J sheds 0 bases, leaving 12 bases between their ends. Sequences SGHTA (CDR1) and FQGNSA (CDR2) are obtained from the germline V gene. From cysteine to phenylalanine, the CDR3 is 16 amino acids long. Here the CDR3 DNA is all that survives: 48 bases in frame from base 1. Libraries were constructed by the immunoSEQ multiplex PCR assay. For TCR sequencing, RNA was extracted from every sample and reverse transcribed into cDNA to serve as template. First-strand cDNA was synthesized with SuperScript III using a 2:1 mix of oligo-dT and random hexamers. A synthetic immune receptor repertoire was used to gauge amplification bias, and whatever bias remained was removed computationally. On the study's bioinformatics: After raw reads were preprocessed to remove errors, the CDR3 was defined following IMGT conventions as running from the conserved cysteine to phenylalanine. To get clonality, Shannon entropy was normalized by log2 of the number of productive unique TCRs and the result was subtracted from 1. CD4 or CD8 identity of scalp clones was inferred by cross-referencing scalp TCRbeta sequences with sorted blood CD4 and CD8 repertoires. TCRdb re-hosts the immuneACCESS table, in-frame sequences only. Its copies lack some clones; in the studies checked, an unresolved V gene accounts for under half of them, and the cause for the rest is not known. V and J calls and clone size are as listed in that table; D and trimming were resolved from the DNA. In this sample the table shows about 200,000 clones, approximately 60% of which occur a single time. Of the sample, about 5.3% is held by the ten largest clones.

The chain was built from TRBV7-2 and TRBJ1-1; the D gene remains uncertain. The sample comprised CD8+ T cells sorted from blood. The TCR comes from a human donor in good health. The CDR3 protein: CASSLGVAGMNTEAFF. The DNA reads as follows: TGTGCCAGCAGCTTAGGAGTAGCGGGTATGAACACTGAAGCTTTCTTT.